Reported below is one T cell receptor (beta chain). The data derive from a study of control samples from healthy donors and cancer patients. Per germline, CDR1 LGHNA and CDR2 YNFKEQ. Trimming cost V 0 bases and J 9 bases; bases outside gene matches: 4. The CDR3 runs 16 residues. Data came from immunoSEQ multiplex PCR; TCRdb stores just in-frame clones and leaves some out. The sample carries a few hundred thousand clones, over 75% recorded once. This TCR derives from a man aged 40-55 years with head and neck cancer. The V call is TRBV4-2, the J call TRBJ2-1; 14 bases line up with TRBD2. Sequenced sample: PBMCs. This CDR3 is CASSQESGLAGAEQFF. For the CDR3, the DNA is TGTGCCAGCAGCCAAGAATCGGGACTAGCGGGAGCTGAGCAGTTCTTC.